The 14 T cell receptor beta chains given below trace back to one sample, sequenced in a study of Ad26.COV2.S vaccination and SARS-CoV-2 variants. TCRdb's copy holds only in-frame clones and misses some; the assay was immunoSEQ multiplex PCR. The sample comprises roughly 390,000 clones, roughly nine tenths of which are singletons, and approximately 3.7% rests with the top ten. Sample treatment: over 15 received Ad26.COV2.S at low or high dose, single or two shots; about 5 received placebo; per-sample allocation not given. Collection of samples fell on day 63 after the first vaccine or placebo injection. Sequences were derived from peripheral blood, sampled in a trial of Ad26.COV2.S vaccine versus placebo. These receptors were taken from a person aged 18-60 years who received the Ad26.COV2.S COVID-19 vaccine or a placebo.

A remark on this clone: A read error may account for a junction end that differs from germline. This chain joins TRBV6-1 and TRBJ2-7, with a tentative D call TRBD1 (6 bases). The CDR3 is 14 residues long. CDR1 is MNHNS, CDR2 SASEGT, per germline. This CDR3 reads CASCEGVLSYEQYF. In DNA form, the CDR3 reads TGTGCCAGCTGTGAGGGGGTACTCTCCTACGAGCAGTACTTC.

This chain links TRBV19 with TRBJ1-5; D remains unclear. The CDR3 consists of 14 residues. Germline lookup yields CDR1 LNHDA and CDR2 SQIVND (reference sequence). V lost 5 bases and J lost 0, with 8 bases in between. CDR3 loop: CASSGGDSNQPQHF. The CDR3 region has the DNA TGTGCCAGTAGTGGTGGGGATAGCAATCAGCCCCAGCATTTT.

The CDR3 DNA is TGTGCCAGCAGTGCACCCTTTAGAGGGATTGCCTACGAGCAGTACTTC. Amino acid sequence: CASSAPFRGIAYEQYF. The V call is TRBV6-1, the J call TRBJ2-7; D possibly corresponds to TRBD2 (5 bases). The ends were cut back, 4 bases at V and 2 bases at J, with 18 bases in the middle. This CDR3 is 16 amino acids long. In germline, CDR1 is MNHNS, CDR2 SASEGT.

The chain is built from TRBV4-1 and TRBJ1-2, with TRBD1 as a possible D gene (5 bases). Trimming took 6 bases from V and 7 from J, leaving 15 bases between them. The CDR3 length is 13 residues. Per germline, CDR1 MGHRA and CDR2 YSYEKL. This CDR3 reads CASRDDGDPGYTF. Written as DNA, the CDR3 is TGCGCCAGCAGGGATGACGGGGACCCTGGCTACACCTTC.

The chain uses TRBV6-5 and TRBJ2-4, with D possibly TRBD2 on 6 matching bases. Between the trimmed V and J ends, which lost 5 bases and 0 bases, there was a span of 8 bases. Germline V gene lookup returns CDR1 MNHEY and CDR2 SVGAGI. This CDR3 comprises 14 residues. The CDR3: CASSPGLAKNIQYF. The CDR3 nucleotides are TGTGCCAGCAGTCCGGGACTAGCCAAAAACATTCAGTACTTC.

The V and J genes are TRBV6-5 and TRBJ1-1; D is perhaps TRBD1 (6 bases). Per germline, CDR1 MNHEY and CDR2 SVGAGI. CDR3 length equals 15 residues. V was trimmed by 0 bases and J by 4 bases, leaving 12 bases between them. In DNA, the CDR3 is TGTGCCAGCAGTTACTCGATTAGAGGGGGCACTGAAGCTTTCTTT. Translated: CASSYSIRGGTEAFF.

This chain links TRBV2 with TRBJ2-2; 8 positions agree with TRBD1. J gave up 3 bases and V 4 bases, and 1 base lay outside the gene matches. There are 14 residues in the CDR3. Germline CDR1 SNHLY, CDR2 FYNNEI. This chain's CDR3 is CASSGQGYTGELFF. CDR3 coding DNA: TGTGCCAGCAGTGGACAGGGGTACACCGGGGAGCTGTTTTTT.

The V gene is TRBV2, the J gene TRBJ1-1; D is ambiguous. The V end lost 8 bases, the J end lost 4 bases, and 14 bases lay between the germline ends. The CDR3 is 13 residues long. The germline V gene encodes CDR1 SNHLY and CDR2 FYNNEI. The CDR3 sequence: CASAQLGITEAFF. The CDR3 DNA reads as TGTGCCAGCGCTCAGCTTGGGATCACTGAAGCTTTCTTT.

This clone is a singleton in its sample. The rearrangement joins TRBV11-2 to TRBJ2-5; D gene uncertain. The CDR3 has 14 amino acids. Germline V gene data show CDR1 as SGHAT and CDR2 as FQNNGV. V was trimmed by 4 bases and J by 2 bases, leaving 11 bases between them. CDR3 bases: TGTGCCAGCAGCTCCAGACTGTTTCAAGAGACCCAGTACTTC. Translated: CASSSRLFQETQYF.

The chain recombines TRBV11-2 with TRBJ2-7; D is unresolved. The germline CDR1 and CDR2 sequences are SGHAT and FQNNGV. With 5 bases removed from V and 5 bases from J, the gap between germline ends came to 13 bases. The CDR3 runs to 13 residues. The CDR3 nucleotides read TGTGCCAGCAGCGCAGATTGGCTCGACGAGCAGTACTTC. It encodes CASSADWLDEQYF.

The CDR3 loop is CASSPGLSGEKLFF. CDR3 nucleotide sequence: TGTGCCAGCAGCCCGGGCCTCTCTGGGGAAAAACTGTTTTTT. V usage is TRBV7-2 and J usage is TRBJ1-4; unclear D gene. Germline assignment: CDR1 SGHTA and CDR2 FQGNSA. This CDR3 has 14 amino acids. Trimming pared 5 bases from V and 8 bases from J, leaving 15 bases between.

CDR3 loop: CASSEFVNTEAFF. The CDR3 nucleotides read TGTGCCAGCAGTGAATTCGTGAACACTGAAGCTTTCTTT. The J gene is TRBJ1-1, the V gene TRBV25-1; D is unresolved. Germline CDR1 MGHDK, CDR2 SYGVNS. V lost 1 base and J 0 bases, leaving 3 bases between the germline ends. CDR3 length: 13 amino acids.

V gene TRBV29-1 combines with J gene TRBJ1-1; weak D call: TRBD1 (5 bases). The CDR3 spans 16 residues. Germline V gene sequence: CDR1 SQVTM, CDR2 ANQGSEA. V lost 0 bases to trimming and J lost 5 bases, with 19 bases between them. CDR3 protein: CSVEDLADSGGTEAFF. The CDR3 bases are TGCAGCGTTGAAGATCTGGCAGATAGTGGGGGGACTGAAGCTTTCTTT.

In its sample, this clone was seen many times. This sample includes further DNA sequences coding for the same CDR3. V and J are TRBV4-1 and TRBJ2-5, with 7 nucleotides matching TRBD1. Per germline, CDR1 MGHRA and CDR2 YSYEKL. V gave up 4 bases and J gave up 2 bases; unmatched junction bases: 4. The CDR3 spans 14 residues. The CDR3 loop is CASSPGRGQETQYF. The CDR3 DNA is TGCGCCAGCAGCCCCGGCAGGGGGCAAGAGACCCAGTACTTC.